The 11 T cell receptor beta chains below come from one sample, sequenced in a study of regulatory T cells in long-lasting Graves disease. The TCR beta library used iRepertoire HTBI primers with Arm-PCR amplification of CDR3. From the multiplex PCR reads, TCRdb called clonotypes with MiXCR, one entry per CDR3 protein. Of some 250,000 distinct CDR3 sequences listed, approximately 16% are singletons. Time point meaning: newly diagnosed GD, antithyroid drugs for less than 3 months. Isolated PBMC RNA provided the starting material for the TCR library. The starting material was peripheral blood mononuclear cells (PBMCs), obtained at new diagnosis, from a patient treated with antithyroid drugs. These receptors all come from a female donor with Graves disease.

The chain recombines TRBV28 with TRBJ2-1; tentatively, D is TRBD1 (6 bases). Germline-derived CDR1 and CDR2 are MDHEN and SYDVKM. V lost 6 bases to trimming and J lost 8 bases, with 20 bases between them. The CDR3 consists of 15 residues. The CDR3 is CASSLLGQGNDEQFF. CDR3 nucleotides: TGTGCCAGCAGCCTACTTGGGCAGGGGAACGATGAGCAGTTCTTC.

A note on this clonotype: It may be a read error: a sequence one base away is much more abundant. The V gene is TRBV20-1, the J gene TRBJ2-1, with D hard to call. Germline CDR1 and CDR2: DFQATT and SNEGSKA (reference sequence). This CDR3 contains 10 residues. Trimming left V 5 bases short and J 6 bases short, with 5 bases between. The CDR3 here is CSAGTNEQFF. CDR3 DNA sequence: TGCAGTGCTGGTACCAATGAGCAGTTCTTC.

This clonotype was picked up many times. The rearrangement joins TRBV3-1 to TRBJ2-3, with D unresolved. With 1 base removed from V and 6 bases from J, the gap between germline ends came to 11 bases. This CDR3 spans 14 amino acids. Germline V CDR1 and CDR2: LGHDT, YNNKEL (reference sequence). DNA of the CDR3: TGTGCCAGCAGCCAAGGAAGATCGGAGGATACGCAGTATTTT. Protein sequence: CASSQGRSEDTQYF.

This chain connects TRBV18 to TRBJ1-6; 9 bases agree with TRBD1. The CDR3 is 16 amino acids. Germline V lookup: CDR1 KGHSH, CDR2 LQKENI. V lost 3 bases to trimming and J lost 9 bases; unmatched junction nucleotides: 9. The CDR3 DNA sequence: TGTGCCAGCTCACCGGGACAGGGTCGAGATGGTTCACCCCTCCACTTT. It encodes CASSPGQGRDGSPLHF.

This clonotype was detected a few times. This may arise from a read error, as a much more abundant clone is one base away. The chain has TRBV6-2 or TRBV6-3 and TRBJ1-1; TRBD1 matches 8 bases. The CDR3 consists of 14 residues. Looked up from germline, CDR1 is MNHEY and CDR2 is SVGEGT. CDR3 nucleotides: TGTGCCAGCAGGGGGACAGGCCCGGGGACTGAAGCTCTCTTT. It is translated as CASRGTGPGTEALF.

This clonotype has a handful of counts. V and J are TRBV20-1 and TRBJ2-1; TRBD2 aligns across 7 bases. The V gene end was trimmed by 2 bases and the J gene end by 5 bases; junction bases not matched to a gene: 3. This CDR3 comprises 13 residues. Per germline, CDR1 DFQATT and CDR2 SNEGSKA (reference sequence). CDR3 DNA: TGCAGTGCTAGAACTAGCGTCCACAATGAGCAGTTCTTC. This sequence encodes CSARTSVHNEQFF.

In its sample, this clonotype was seen a few times. This clone may be a read error of a much larger clone one base away. The gene calls are TRBV11-2 and TRBJ2-5; D gene uncertain. In germline, CDR1 is SGHAT, CDR2 FQNNGV. The CDR3 consists of 12 residues. The CDR3 spells CASSPLAETQNF. In DNA form, the CDR3 reads TGTGCCAGCAGCCCCTTGGCCGAGACCCAGAACTTC.

The V call is TRBV12-3 or TRBV12-4, the J call TRBJ2-1; 10 bases agree with TRBD2. This CDR3 is 15 amino acids long. V shed 4 bases and J 6 bases; nucleotides not matched to a gene: 6. CDR3 in amino acids: CASSSSGRQRNEQFF. CDR3 bases: TGTGCCAGCAGTTCTAGCGGGAGACAGCGCAATGAGCAGTTCTTC.

This clonotype was seen once. The chain uses TRBV11-2 and TRBJ2-1; D gene uncertain. CDR1 and CDR2 (germline): SGHAT, FQNNGV. This CDR3 spans 13 amino acids. Trimming took off 2 bases at V and 4 bases at J, with 6 bases between the two ends. CDR3 DNA sequence: TGTGCCAGCAGCTTAAGTGAATACAATGAGCAGTTCTTC. Translation gives CASSLSEYNEQFF.

The chain combines TRBV7-9 with TRBJ2-2, with D uncertain. This CDR3 has 14 residues. Germline CDR1 and CDR2: SEHNR and FQNEAQ (reference sequence). Trimming removed 5 bases at V and 1 base at J, with 8 bases between. The DNA for the CDR3 is TGTGCCAGCAGCCAAGACATGAACACCGGGGAGCTGTTTTTT. Residues: CASSQDMNTGELFF.

This clonotype was observed at least ten times. The rearrangement joins TRBV20-1 to TRBJ1-2, with a weak D call TRBD1 (5 bases). Germline loops: CDR1 DFQATT, CDR2 SNEGSKA (reference sequence). V lost 3 bases and J 3 bases, leaving 14 bases between the germline ends. This CDR3 is 14 amino acids long. The DNA for the CDR3 is TGCAGTGCTAGTACAGGACCCCTTTACTATGGCTACACCTTC. Its translation: CSASTGPLYYGYTF.